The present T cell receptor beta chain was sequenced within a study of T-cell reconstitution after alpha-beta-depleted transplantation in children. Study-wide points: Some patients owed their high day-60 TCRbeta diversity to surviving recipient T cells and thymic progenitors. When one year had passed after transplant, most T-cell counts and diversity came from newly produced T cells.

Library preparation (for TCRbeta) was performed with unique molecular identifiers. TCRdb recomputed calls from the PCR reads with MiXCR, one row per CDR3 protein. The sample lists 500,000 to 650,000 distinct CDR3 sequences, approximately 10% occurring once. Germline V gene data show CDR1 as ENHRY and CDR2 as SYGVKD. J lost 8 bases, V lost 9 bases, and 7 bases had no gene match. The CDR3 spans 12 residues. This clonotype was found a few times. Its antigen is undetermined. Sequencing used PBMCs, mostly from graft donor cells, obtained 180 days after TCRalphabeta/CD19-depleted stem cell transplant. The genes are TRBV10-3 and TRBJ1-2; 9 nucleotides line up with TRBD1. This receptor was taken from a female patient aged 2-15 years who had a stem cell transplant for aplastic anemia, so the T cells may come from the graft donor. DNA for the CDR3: TGTGCCATGTTGGGACAGGGTAGCGGCTACACCTTC. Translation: CAMLGQGSGYTF.